This T cell receptor beta chain appears in the sequencing data of a study of blood T cell repertoires in COVID-19. Per the germline V gene, CDR1 is LGHNA and CDR2 is YNFKEQ. The CDR3 loop spans 14 amino acids. Trimming left V 4 bases short and J 8 bases short, with 12 bases between. Data came from immunoSEQ multiplex PCR; TCRdb stores just in-frame clones and leaves some out. The repertoire holds 70,000 or so clones, with around 87% as singletons. The receptor's source is a woman of 80 years or more with active or convalescent COVID-19. The chain joins TRBV4-2 to TRBJ1-6; D possibly corresponds to TRBD1 (6 bases). The sequenced sample was peripheral blood. CDR3 nucleotides: TGTGCCAGCAGCCCCCCGGCAGGGGATTCACCCCTCCACTTT. Translated, it gives CASSPPAGDSPLHF.